A selection of T cell receptor beta chains follows, all from one sample in a study of T cells after yellow fever vaccination. TCRdb reprocessed the 5' RACE reads with MiXCR, giving one entry per CDR3 protein. Of hundreds of thousands of distinct CDR3 sequences listed, around a sixth are singletons. The source was PBMCs, collected before the yellow fever booster vaccination. These receptors all come from a man between 18 and 29 years old who received the YFV17D yellow fever vaccine. CDR3s include the opening cysteine and the closing phenylalanine or tryptophan. A D gene is named only where the DNA matches it firmly. The listing skips clone size in some rows; elsewhere it reads once, few, many or a size class.

V gene: TRBV29-1
D gene: TRBD1
CDR3 length: 15
J gene: TRBJ1-2
clone size: few
CDR3 protein: CSVAKGQGPNYGYTF
CDR3 DNA: TGCAGCGTCGCAAAGGGACAGGGCCCTAACTATGGCTACACCTTC

V gene: TRBV3-1
D gene: .
CDR3 length: 14
J gene: TRBJ2-7
clone size: many
CDR3 protein: CASSQVPLVYEQYF
CDR3 DNA: TGTGCCAGCAGCCAAGTACCCCTAGTCTACGAGCAGTACTTC

V gene: TRBV4-2
D gene: TRBD1
CDR3 length: 15
J gene: TRBJ1-4
clone size: few
CDR3 protein: CASSQERTGGVKLFF
CDR3 DNA: TGTGCCAGCAGCCAAGAAAGGACAGGGGGAGTAAAACTGTTTTTT

V gene: TRBV5-1
D gene: .
CDR3 length: 15
J gene: TRBJ2-4
clone size: .
CDR3 protein: CASSLATGTGDIQYF
CDR3 DNA: TGCGCCAGCAGCTTGGCAACAGGGACTGGAGACATTCAGTACTTC

V gene: TRBV28
D gene: TRBD1
CDR3 length: 14
J gene: TRBJ1-2
clone size: .
CDR3 protein: CASSPGQGDRGYTF
CDR3 DNA: TGTGCCAGCAGTCCGGGACAGGGGGATCGAGGCTACACCTTC

V gene: TRBV4-3
D gene: .
CDR3 length: 19
J gene: TRBJ2-2
clone size: .
CDR3 protein: CASSQGGVGLKPDTGELFF
CDR3 DNA: TGCGCCAGCAGCCAAGGGGGGGTAGGGCTCAAACCGGACACCGGGGAGCTGTTTTTT

V gene: TRBV20-1
D gene: .
CDR3 length: 13
J gene: TRBJ1-5
clone size: .
CDR3 protein: CSAREDGNQPQHF
CDR3 DNA: TGCAGTGCTAGGGAGGATGGCAATCAGCCCCAGCATTTT

V gene: TRBV5-8
D gene: .
CDR3 length: 16
J gene: TRBJ2-3
clone size: .
CDR3 protein: CASSSWTASSTDTQYF
CDR3 DNA: TGTGCCAGCAGCTCATGGACAGCCTCTAGCACAGATACGCAGTATTTT

V gene: TRBV29-1
D gene: .
CDR3 length: 14
J gene: TRBJ1-4
clone size: .
CDR3 protein: CSVAGWGAEEKLFF
CDR3 DNA: TGCAGCGTTGCTGGGTGGGGGGCCGAAGAAAAACTGTTTTTT

V gene: TRBV20-1
D gene: .
CDR3 length: 16
J gene: TRBJ2-1
clone size: few
CDR3 protein: CSARDPRASVVGEQFF
CDR3 DNA: TGCAGTGCTAGAGATCCGAGGGCTAGCGTGGTGGGTGAGCAGTTCTTC

V gene: TRBV4-2
D gene: .
CDR3 length: 17
J gene: TRBJ2-5
clone size: .
CDR3 protein: CASSQELNRDGRETQYF
CDR3 DNA: TGTGCCAGCAGCCAAGAGTTGAACAGGGACGGACGAGAGACCCAGTACTTC

V gene: TRBV27
D gene: TRBD1
CDR3 length: 14
J gene: TRBJ1-6
clone size: .
CDR3 protein: CSSSFPGGYSPLHF
CDR3 DNA: TGTTCCAGCAGTTTTCCAGGGGGCTATTCACCCCTCCACTTT

V gene: TRBV20-1
D gene: TRBD2
CDR3 length: 17
J gene: TRBJ2-2
clone size: .
CDR3 protein: CSARDRSGGANTGELFF
CDR3 DNA: TGCAGTGCTAGAGATCGCAGCGGGGGGGCGAACACCGGGGAGCTGTTTTTT

V gene: TRBV5-5
D gene: .
CDR3 length: 14
J gene: TRBJ1-6
clone size: few
CDR3 protein: CASSSGGYNSPLHF
CDR3 DNA: TGTGCCAGCAGCTCGGGAGGTTATAATTCACCCCTCCACTTT

V gene: TRBV4-3
D gene: .
CDR3 length: 15
J gene: TRBJ2-3
clone size: few
CDR3 protein: CASSQDPPRSDTQYF
CDR3 DNA: TGCGCCAGCAGCCAAGATCCTCCTAGATCCGATACGCAGTATTTT

V gene: TRBV27
D gene: TRBD1
CDR3 length: 15
J gene: TRBJ2-1
clone size: .
CDR3 protein: CASSFRQGVYNEQFF
CDR3 DNA: TGTGCCAGCAGTTTTCGGCAGGGGGTTTACAATGAGCAGTTCTTC

V gene: TRBV6-4
D gene: .
CDR3 length: 13
J gene: TRBJ2-2
clone size: few
CDR3 protein: CASSAETPGELFF
CDR3 DNA: TGTGCCAGCAGTGCGGAGACTCCCGGGGAGCTGTTTTTT

V gene: TRBV10-3
D gene: .
CDR3 length: 14
J gene: TRBJ2-3
clone size: .
CDR3 protein: CAISAWGRGDTQYF
CDR3 DNA: TGTGCCATCAGTGCGTGGGGACGGGGAGATACGCAGTATTTT

V gene: TRBV7-2
D gene: .
CDR3 length: 13
J gene: TRBJ2-4
clone size: once
CDR3 protein: CASSLNAENIQYF
CDR3 DNA: TGTGCCAGCAGCTTAAATGCGGAAAACATTCAGTACTTC

V gene: TRBV5-1
D gene: .
CDR3 length: 15
J gene: TRBJ1-3
clone size: few
CDR3 protein: CASSPTDPPGNTIYF
CDR3 DNA: TGCGCCAGCAGCCCGACGGACCCGCCTGGAAACACCATATATTTT

V gene: TRBV25-1
D gene: .
CDR3 length: 16
J gene: TRBJ1-2
clone size: few
CDR3 protein: CASSESGLPPPNGYTF
CDR3 DNA: TGTGCCAGCAGTGAATCCGGTCTGCCCCCACCAAATGGCTACACCTTC

V gene: TRBV20-1
D gene: TRBD1
CDR3 length: 14
J gene: TRBJ2-3
clone size: few
CDR3 protein: CSADRVGSTDTQYF
CDR3 DNA: TGCAGTGCTGACAGGGTTGGGAGCACAGATACGCAGTATTTT

V gene: TRBV5-6
D gene: .
CDR3 length: 13
J gene: TRBJ2-1
clone size: .
CDR3 protein: CASSLLVVNEQFF
CDR3 DNA: TGTGCCAGCAGCTTGCTAGTTGTTAATGAGCAGTTCTTC

V gene: TRBV11-2
D gene: .
CDR3 length: 14
J gene: TRBJ2-4
clone size: .
CDR3 protein: CASSRAGQGNIQYF
CDR3 DNA: TGTGCCAGCAGTCGGGCGGGGCAGGGAAACATTCAGTACTTC

V gene: TRBV12-3/TRBV12-4
D gene: .
CDR3 length: 14
J gene: TRBJ2-4
clone size: few
CDR3 protein: CASNRGGAKNIQYF
CDR3 DNA: TGTGCCAGCAATAGGGGGGGAGCCAAAAACATTCAGTACTTC

V gene: TRBV20-1
D gene: TRBD2
CDR3 length: 14
J gene: TRBJ2-2
clone size: .
CDR3 protein: CSASPSGGSGELFF
CDR3 DNA: TGCAGTGCTTCCCCTAGCGGGGGCTCCGGGGAGCTGTTTTTT

V gene: TRBV5-1
D gene: .
CDR3 length: 15
J gene: TRBJ1-4
clone size: few
CDR3 protein: CASSFRQPKDEKLFF
CDR3 DNA: TGCGCCAGCAGCTTCCGGCAGCCAAAGGACGAAAAACTGTTTTTT

V gene: TRBV27
D gene: .
CDR3 length: 16
J gene: TRBJ2-5
clone size: .
CDR3 protein: CASSFGMGGLRETQYF
CDR3 DNA: TGTGCCAGCAGTTTTGGTATGGGGGGTTTGAGGGAGACCCAGTACTTC

V gene: TRBV9
D gene: TRBD2
CDR3 length: 15
J gene: TRBJ2-1
clone size: few
CDR3 protein: CASSVVAGGPVEQFF
CDR3 DNA: TGTGCCAGCAGCGTAGTAGCGGGGGGGCCAGTTGAGCAGTTCTTC

V gene: TRBV13
D gene: .
CDR3 length: 13
J gene: TRBJ2-7
clone size: few
CDR3 protein: CASSPHNSYEQYF
CDR3 DNA: TGTGCCAGCAGCCCCCACAACTCCTACGAGCAGTACTTC

V gene: TRBV29-1
D gene: .
CDR3 length: 13
J gene: TRBJ2-3
clone size: .
CDR3 protein: CSVEGLSTDTQYF
CDR3 DNA: TGCAGCGTTGAAGGTCTTAGCACAGATACGCAGTATTTT

V gene: TRBV7-9
D gene: TRBD2
CDR3 length: 20
J gene: TRBJ2-3
clone size: few
CDR3 protein: CASSGLRSERGFHGTDTQYF
CDR3 DNA: TGTGCCAGCAGCGGCTTAAGGAGCGAGCGGGGGTTCCACGGCACAGATACGCAGTATTTT

V gene: TRBV20-1
D gene: TRBD2
CDR3 length: 18
J gene: TRBJ2-5
clone size: few
CDR3 protein: CSARDQATSGGEQETQYF
CDR3 DNA: TGCAGTGCTAGAGATCAGGCGACTAGCGGGGGGGAGCAAGAGACCCAGTACTTC

V gene: TRBV6-7
D gene: TRBD1
CDR3 length: 15
J gene: TRBJ1-3
clone size: .
CDR3 protein: CAIPGQGPSGNTIYF
CDR3 DNA: TGTGCCATCCCGGGACAGGGGCCATCTGGAAACACCATATATTTT

V gene: TRBV4-2
D gene: TRBD1
CDR3 length: 19
J gene: TRBJ2-2
clone size: .
CDR3 protein: CASSQGVWTGGPNTGELFF
CDR3 DNA: TGTGCCAGCAGCCAAGGTGTATGGACAGGGGGCCCGAACACCGGGGAGCTGTTTTTT

V gene: TRBV12-3/TRBV12-4
D gene: TRBD1
CDR3 length: 18
J gene: TRBJ1-6
clone size: few
CDR3 protein: CASSFGTGIGGVNSPLHF
CDR3 DNA: TGTGCCAGCAGTTTCGGGACAGGGATTGGCGGGGTTAATTCACCCCTCCACTTT

V gene: TRBV4-2
D gene: TRBD1
CDR3 length: 14
J gene: TRBJ2-5
clone size: .
CDR3 protein: CASSEPGQQETQYF
CDR3 DNA: TGTGCCAGCAGCGAACCGGGACAGCAAGAGACCCAGTACTTC

V gene: TRBV6-6
D gene: .
CDR3 length: 15
J gene: TRBJ1-5
clone size: .
CDR3 protein: CASSYTGNSNQPQHF
CDR3 DNA: TGTGCCAGCAGTTATACAGGAAATAGCAATCAGCCCCAGCATTTT

V gene: TRBV7-8
D gene: .
CDR3 length: 15
J gene: TRBJ1-2
clone size: .
CDR3 protein: CASSLGPGSNYGYTF
CDR3 DNA: TGTGCCAGCAGCTTAGGTCCAGGGTCTAACTATGGCTACACCTTC

V gene: TRBV29-1
D gene: .
CDR3 length: 14
J gene: TRBJ2-3
clone size: many
CDR3 protein: CSVKPGFVEDTQYF
CDR3 DNA: TGCAGCGTCAAACCAGGGTTTGTCGAAGATACGCAGTATTTT

V gene: TRBV7-6
D gene: .
CDR3 length: 14
J gene: TRBJ2-2
clone size: few
CDR3 protein: CASTLSANTGELFF
CDR3 DNA: TGTGCCAGCACCCTCTCGGCGAACACCGGGGAGCTGTTTTTT

V gene: TRBV27
D gene: .
CDR3 length: 14
J gene: TRBJ1-6
clone size: few
CDR3 protein: CASNHQGAGSPLHF
CDR3 DNA: TGTGCCAGCAACCATCAAGGGGCGGGATCACCCCTCCACTTT

V gene: TRBV10-1
D gene: TRBD1
CDR3 length: 9
J gene: TRBJ2-5
clone size: few
CDR3 protein: CASSQGEYF
CDR3 DNA: TGCGCCAGCAGCCAGGGGGAGTACTTC

V gene: TRBV5-1
D gene: .
CDR3 length: 14
J gene: TRBJ1-2
clone size: few
CDR3 protein: CASSRESFGGGYTF
CDR3 DNA: TGCGCCAGCAGCCGAGAATCTTTCGGTGGTGGCTACACCTTC